The source of this T cell receptor beta chain is a study of control samples from healthy donors and cancer patients. Here immunoSEQ multiplex PCR was the method, and the copy in TCRdb shows in-frame clones only, minus some. The profile covers 100,000 to 150,000 clones, with roughly 84% appearing a single time and around 9.4% taken by the ten largest. Germline V gene sequence: CDR1 SGHDN, CDR2 FVKESK. The CDR3 totals 17 residues. V lost 0 bases to trimming and J lost 3 bases; unmatched junction nucleotides: 10. The sequence was obtained from a middle-aged man in good health. This chain joins TRBV14 and TRBJ1-1; 7 bases map to TRBD1. Sequenced sample: blood. CDR3 sequence (DNA): TGTGCCAGCAGCCAAGATTGGGGCAGGGGGGTGGACACTGAAGCTTTCTTT. Translation: CASSQDWGRGVDTEAFF. The full variable domain, in which reference TRBV14 and TRBJ1-1 provide the parts outside the CDR3, is EAGVTQFPSHSVIEKGQTVTLRCDPISGHDNLYWYRRVMGKEIKFLLHFVKESKQDESGMPNNRFLAERTGGTYSTLKVQPAELEDSGVYFCASSQDWGRGVDTEAFFGQGTRLTVV.